A selection of T cell receptor beta chains follows, all from one sample in a study of blood T cells in healthy people across ages. TCRdb reprocessed the 5' RACE reads with MiXCR, giving one entry per CDR3 protein. The data show fewer than 600,000 distinct CDR3 sequences, about 27% seen once. A further study also used this sample, focusing on T cells of mothers and their children.

The sample comprised blood. All receptors come from a boy aged 2 to 10 in good health. CDR3s include the opening cysteine and the closing phenylalanine or tryptophan. Each record gives: V gene, J gene, D gene, clone size, CDR3 protein, CDR3 DNA. D genes are given only for firm matches. Only part of the rows carry a size: once, few, many, or a class if the clone is expanded.

v_gene: TRBV19; j_gene: TRBJ1-1; d_gene: NA; abundance: few; CDR3aa: CASSVQGGDTEAFF; CDR3nt: TGTGCCAGTAGTGTCCAGGGAGGGGACACTGAAGCTTTCTTT
v_gene: TRBV29-1; j_gene: TRBJ2-1; d_gene: NA; abundance: few; CDR3aa: CSVEGRQGVDEQFF; CDR3nt: TGCAGCGTTGAAGGCCGGCAGGGTGTCGATGAGCAGTTCTTC
v_gene: TRBV6-5; j_gene: TRBJ1-1; d_gene: NA; abundance: NA; CDR3aa: CASSYRGNEAFF; CDR3nt: TGTGCCAGCAGTTACAGGGGGAATGAAGCTTTCTTT
v_gene: TRBV2; j_gene: TRBJ2-5; d_gene: NA; abundance: NA; CDR3aa: CASTEGLNVETQYF; CDR3nt: TGTGCCAGCACCGAAGGACTCAATGTTGAGACCCAGTACTTC
v_gene: TRBV20-1; j_gene: TRBJ1-3; d_gene: NA; abundance: few; CDR3aa: CSASRGRLSGNTIYF; CDR3nt: TGCAGTGCTAGTCGGGGGAGACTCTCTGGAAACACCATATATTTT
v_gene: TRBV6-2/TRBV6-3; j_gene: TRBJ2-3; d_gene: TRBD2; abundance: NA; CDR3aa: CASSRPSGRGDTQYF; CDR3nt: TGTGCCAGCAGTCGCCCTAGCGGGAGAGGAGATACGCAGTATTTT
v_gene: TRBV4-3; j_gene: TRBJ2-5; d_gene: NA; abundance: few; CDR3aa: CASSQYHGETQYF; CDR3nt: TGCGCCAGCAGCCAATATCATGGGGAGACCCAGTACTTC
v_gene: TRBV5-5; j_gene: TRBJ2-5; d_gene: NA; abundance: few; CDR3aa: CASSGPGIQETQYF; CDR3nt: TGTGCCAGCAGCGGCCCCGGGATCCAAGAGACCCAGTACTTC
v_gene: TRBV6-5; j_gene: TRBJ1-5; d_gene: NA; abundance: NA; CDR3aa: CASGVWQPQHF; CDR3nt: TGTGCCAGCGGGGTTTGGCAGCCCCAGCATTTT
v_gene: TRBV7-3; j_gene: TRBJ1-1; d_gene: NA; abundance: NA; CDR3aa: CASSRSPHTEAFF; CDR3nt: TGTGCCAGCAGCAGATCGCCTCACACTGAAGCTTTCTTT
v_gene: TRBV27; j_gene: TRBJ1-1; d_gene: TRBD1; abundance: NA; CDR3aa: CASSSLGGRDTEAFF; CDR3nt: TGTGCCAGCAGTTCACTAGGGGGCAGGGACACTGAAGCTTTCTTT
v_gene: TRBV29-1; j_gene: TRBJ2-6; d_gene: TRBD1; abundance: NA; CDR3aa: CSVTYRDRPSGANVLTF; CDR3nt: TGCAGTGTCACCTACCGGGACAGGCCCTCTGGGGCCAACGTCCTGACTTTC
v_gene: TRBV5-1; j_gene: TRBJ1-1; d_gene: NA; abundance: NA; CDR3aa: CASSLRITGNTNTEAFF; CDR3nt: TGCGCCAGCAGCTTGCGAATTACAGGGAATACGAACACTGAAGCTTTCTTT
v_gene: TRBV27; j_gene: TRBJ2-7; d_gene: TRBD2; abundance: few; CDR3aa: CASSLRAGGISYEQYF; CDR3nt: TGTGCCAGCAGTTTAAGAGCGGGAGGGATCTCCTACGAGCAGTACTTC
v_gene: TRBV5-1; j_gene: TRBJ2-7; d_gene: TRBD1; abundance: NA; CDR3aa: CASSVAGTGSSYEQYF; CDR3nt: TGCGCCAGCAGCGTGGCCGGGACAGGTAGCTCCTACGAGCAGTACTTC
v_gene: TRBV3-1; j_gene: TRBJ2-3; d_gene: TRBD2; abundance: NA; CDR3aa: CASSQELAGTGTDTQYF; CDR3nt: TGTGCCAGCAGCCAAGAGCTAGCGGGGACGGGGACAGATACGCAGTATTTT
v_gene: TRBV11-2; j_gene: TRBJ2-5; d_gene: NA; abundance: few; CDR3aa: CASSLVGGPRETQYF; CDR3nt: TGTGCCAGCAGCTTAGTTGGGGGACCCCGGGAGACCCAGTACTTC
v_gene: TRBV20-1; j_gene: TRBJ2-5; d_gene: TRBD2; abundance: few; CDR3aa: CSARRILAGGETQYF; CDR3nt: TGCAGTGCTAGGCGCATTCTAGCGGGAGGGGAGACCCAGTACTTC
v_gene: TRBV12-3/TRBV12-4; j_gene: TRBJ2-7; d_gene: NA; abundance: NA; CDR3aa: CASSSTGPEGDEQYF; CDR3nt: TGTGCCAGCAGTTCGACAGGGCCGGAGGGGGACGAGCAGTACTTC
v_gene: TRBV12-3/TRBV12-4; j_gene: TRBJ1-2; d_gene: TRBD1; abundance: NA; CDR3aa: CASRQGGTGRGYTF; CDR3nt: TGTGCCAGCAGGCAAGGGGGGACAGGGCGAGGCTACACCTTC